One sample yielded the 25 T cell receptor beta chains listed below, sequenced in a study of shared clonotypes between healthy human individuals. In the naive CD8 group, cells lacked CD45RO and were positively selected for CCR7, so terminally differentiated effector memory CD45RA+ cells were left out. Sequencing was performed with immunoSEQ multiplex PCR; in TCRdb, only in-frame clones are kept and a portion is missing. This table has some 2 million clones, about 94% appearing once. The material sequenced was naive CD8+ T cells sorted from blood. The receptors originated from a young man in good health.

This chain links TRBV7-2 with TRBJ2-7, with 15 bases that match TRBD2. Germline CDR1 is SGHTA and CDR2 is FQGNSA. The CDR3 is 17 residues long. Trimming removed 2 bases from V and 0 bases from J; junction bases left unmatched: 2. This CDR3 reads CASSLTGLAGGSYEQYF. Written as DNA, the CDR3 is TGTGCCAGCAGCTTAACGGGACTAGCGGGGGGCTCCTACGAGCAGTACTTC.

The genes are TRBV5-1 and TRBJ2-1; no reliable D call. V was trimmed by 4 bases and J by 10 bases, leaving 12 bases between them. In germline, CDR1 is SGHRS, CDR2 YFSETQ. This CDR3 comprises 12 residues. The CDR3 sequence is CASSPGPREQFF. In nucleotides, the CDR3 is TGCGCCAGCAGCCCCGGACCTAGGGAGCAGTTCTTC.

The V gene is TRBV28, the J gene TRBJ2-5; D unclear. The V end was cut by 6 bases, the J end by 5 bases, with 7 bases between. Germline V CDR1 and CDR2: MDHEN, SYDVKM. This CDR3 has 11 residues. As DNA, the CDR3 is TGTGCCAGCAGCGGGTTGGAGACCCAGTACTTC. Protein: CASSGLETQYF. The entire variable domain, with the rest obtained from reference TRBV28 and TRBJ2-5, is as follows: DVKVTQSSRYLVKRTGEKVFLECVQDMDHENMFWYRQDPGLGLRLIYFSYDVKMKEKGDIPEGYSVSREKKERFSLILESASTNQTSMYLCASSGLETQYFGPGTRLLVL.

About this clone: Within the sample, other DNA sequences also encode this same CDR3. This sequence joins TRBV19 and TRBJ2-7; D possibly corresponds to TRBD1 (6 bases). The V end was cut by 5 bases, the J end by 0 bases, with 11 bases between. CDR3 length: 14 residues. CDR1 and CDR2 from the germline V gene are LNHDA and SQIVND (reference sequence). CDR3 loop: CASSPGVGSYEQYF. The CDR3 nucleotides read TGTGCCAGTAGTCCAGGGGTAGGCTCCTACGAGCAGTACTTC.

J is TRBJ2-2 and V is TRBV5-6, with TRBD2 as a possible D gene (6 bases). This CDR3 has 14 residues. Trimming left V 3 bases short and J 2 bases short, with 8 bases between. Germline V gives CDR1 SGHDT, CDR2 YYEEEE. The CDR3 nucleotides are TGTGCCAGCAGCTGGACTATTAACACCGGGGAGCTGTTTTTT. It translates to CASSWTINTGELFF.

The genes are TRBV6-5 and TRBJ2-4; D ambiguous. Germline CDR1 is MNHEY and CDR2 is SVGAGI. CDR3 length: 13 residues. V lost 8 bases and J lost 2, with 10 bases in between. DNA of the CDR3: TGTGCCAGCTCTGGGCGCCCCAAAAACATTCAGTACTTC. It codes for CASSGRPKNIQYF.

J is TRBJ2-5 and V is TRBV5-6; D is unresolved. The CDR3 totals 16 residues. Germline V lookup: CDR1 SGHDT, CDR2 YYEEEE. The ends were cut back, 6 bases at V and 5 bases at J, with 23 bases in the middle. The CDR3 loop reads CASTQYEVASVETQYF. CDR3 DNA: TGTGCCAGCACCCAATATGAGGTGGCTAGTGTGGAGACCCAGTACTTC.

The V call is TRBV2, the J call TRBJ2-3, with 9 bases identical to TRBD2. Germline V gives CDR1 SNHLY, CDR2 FYNNEI. The CDR3 loop spans 16 amino acids. V gave up 3 bases and J gave up 2 bases; unmatched junction bases: 6. This CDR3 is CASSEGLAGYTDTQYF. CDR3 nucleotide sequence: TGTGCCAGCAGTGAGGGCCTAGCGGGGTACACAGATACGCAGTATTTT. Full variable domain (remainder filled in from reference TRBV2 and TRBJ2-3): EPEVTQTPSHQVTQMGQEVILRCVPISNHLYFYWYRQILGQKVEFLVSFYNNEISEKSEIFDDQFSVERPDGSNFTLKIRSTKLEDSAMYFCASSEGLAGYTDTQYFGPGTRLTVL.

The chain is built from TRBV28 and TRBJ1-5; the D gene is possibly TRBD1 (5 bases). The CDR3 is 17 amino acids. Trimming removed 7 bases at V and 3 bases at J, with 22 bases between. CDR1 is MDHEN and CDR2 is SYDVKM in the germline V gene. The CDR3 coding sequence is TGTGCCAGCACCACACCCTTTGACAGATTATTCAATCAGCCCCAGCATTTT. This codes for CASTTPFDRLFNQPQHF.

The V call is TRBV5-8, the J call TRBJ2-2; D unclear. CDR1 and CDR2 (germline): SGHTS, YDEGEE. CDR3 size: 13 residues. Trimming removed 4 bases from V and 5 bases from J, with 9 bases in between. The CDR3 DNA reads TGTGCCAGCAGCCCCCAGTGGACCGGGGAGCTGTTTTTT. Residues: CASSPQWTGELFF.

The CDR3 DNA reads TGTGCCAGCAGATCCGGGACAGGGGGAAGCGAGCAGTACTTC. Residues: CASRSGTGGSEQYF. This sequence joins TRBV6-6 and TRBJ2-7; 11 nucleotides match TRBD1. The length of the CDR3 is 14 residues. Germline V gene sequence: CDR1 MNHNY, CDR2 SVGAGI (reference sequence). V gave up 6 bases and J gave up 6 bases; unmatched junction bases: 7.

The chain links TRBV7-8 to TRBJ1-5, with D unclear. The germline CDR1 and CDR2 sequences are SGHVS and FQNEAQ. Trimming removed 3 bases at V and 0 bases at J, with 9 bases between. The CDR3 runs to 15 residues. The DNA for the CDR3 is TGTGCCAGCAGCTTCAGTGGGATTAGCAATCAGCCCCAGCATTTT. Its translation is CASSFSGISNQPQHF.

CDR3 residues: CASSSGQGRYTGELFF. In DNA form, the CDR3 reads TGTGCCAGCAGCTCCGGACAGGGTCGATACACCGGGGAGCTGTTTTTT. This sequence joins TRBV28 and TRBJ2-2, with TRBD1 matching 8 bases. The CDR3 runs 16 residues. V shed 6 bases, J shed 3 bases, and the junction held 9 bases outside the gene matches. Germline-derived CDR1 and CDR2 are MDHEN and SYDVKM.

As concerns this clone: The final CDR3 position lacks the conserved phenylalanine or tryptophan, pointing to a likely read error. This sequence joins TRBV30 and TRBJ2-7, with D uncertain. The length of the CDR3 is 13 residues. CDR1 and CDR2 from the germline V gene are GTSNPN and SVGIG (reference sequence). The V end was cut by 2 bases, the J end by 1 base, with 9 bases between. The CDR3 nucleotides are TGTGCCTGGAGTCTGGAAGTATCCTACGAGCAGTACCTC. The encoded protein is CAWSLEVSYEQYL.

This chain links TRBV6-5 with TRBJ1-2; tentative D call: TRBD1 (6 bases). The length of the CDR3 is 14 residues. The germline gives CDR1 MNHEY, CDR2 SVGAGI. With 6 bases removed from V and 1 base from J, the gap between germline ends came to 12 bases. CDR3 DNA: TGTGCCAGCAGATGGACAGCCGATAACTATGGCTACACCTTC. Its protein product is CASRWTADNYGYTF.

This sequence joins TRBV7-2 and TRBJ2-1; 9 bases match TRBD1. Germline V gene lookup returns CDR1 SGHTA and CDR2 FQGNSA. After removal of 5 bases from V and 5 bases from J, the junction contained 7 bases not matched to a gene. The CDR3 runs 15 residues. CDR3 DNA: TGTGCCAGCAGCCCCTGGACAGGGGAGAACAATGAGCAGTTCTTC. It is translated as CASSPWTGENNEQFF.

The genes are TRBV15 and TRBJ1-2; 10 bases fit TRBD1. This CDR3 has 14 residues. Germline V gene sequence: CDR1 LNHNV, CDR2 YYDKDF (reference sequence). J was trimmed by 3 bases and V by 7 bases; bases with no gene match: 5. CDR3 loop: CATNPGQGYYGYTF. The CDR3 bases are TGTGCCACCAATCCGGGACAGGGGTACTATGGCTACACCTTC.

The chain couples TRBV27 to TRBJ2-2; 10 positions match TRBD2. The ends lost 7 bases at V and 4 bases at J; junction bases unmatched: 6. Germline assignment: CDR1 MNHEY and CDR2 SMNVEV (reference sequence). This CDR3 is 15 amino acids long. The CDR3 loop is CASTWTSGATGELFF. The CDR3 DNA reads as TGTGCCAGCACTTGGACTAGCGGCGCCACCGGGGAGCTGTTTTTT.

The rearrangement links TRBV13 to TRBJ2-1; 14 bases match TRBD2. From germline, CDR1 is PRHDT and CDR2 FYEKMQ (reference sequence). The CDR3 is made up of 19 amino acids. V lost 5 bases to trimming and J lost 9 bases; unmatched junction nucleotides: 18. The CDR3, as DNA: TGTGCCAGCAGCGGAGAGACTAGCGGGGGGGCCATCTTTAATCGTGAGCAGTTCTTC. Amino acids: CASSGETSGGAIFNREQFF.

The chain couples TRBV13 to TRBJ1-1, with TRBD1 as a possible D gene (6 bases). CDR1 is PRHDT and CDR2 is FYEKMQ in the germline V gene (reference sequence). Trimming stripped 0 bases from V and 6 bases from J, with 8 bases between. The CDR3 sequence is 13 residues long. CDR3 sequence: CASSLGGQPEAFF. CDR3 sequence (DNA): TGTGCCAGCAGCTTAGGTGGACAGCCTGAAGCTTTCTTT.

The CDR3 loop is CASSHGQGEAYEQYF. As DNA, the CDR3 is TGCGCCAGCAGCCACGGACAGGGGGAGGCCTACGAGCAGTACTTC. The V and J genes are TRBV4-1 and TRBJ2-7; 10 nucleotides align to TRBD1. Germline trimming cut 3 bases from V and 2 bases from J; bases unmatched to any gene: 4. CDR1 and CDR2 (germline): MGHRA, YSYEKL. The CDR3 contains 15 residues.

The rearrangement uses TRBV15 and TRBJ2-1; 9 bases fit TRBD2. The CDR3 length is 16 residues. V shed 0 bases and J 4 bases; nucleotides not matched to a gene: 4. Germline CDR1 and CDR2: LNHNV and YYDKDF (reference sequence). The CDR3 sequence: CATSRDASGMYNEQFF. The CDR3 nucleotides read TGTGCCACCAGCAGAGATGCTAGCGGGATGTACAATGAGCAGTTCTTC.

The V gene is TRBV12-5, the J gene TRBJ1-2, with 8 positions matching TRBD1. The CDR3 is made up of 17 amino acids. The germline CDR1 and CDR2 sequences are LGHNT and FRNRAP. The V gene end was trimmed by 5 bases and the J gene end by 4 bases; junction bases not matched to a gene: 15. CDR3 nucleotides: TGTGCTAGTGGTCCCGCCGCAGGGGGCGATCGGGTCTATGGCTACACCTTC. It encodes CASGPAAGGDRVYGYTF.

As regards this clone: The same CDR3 arises from other DNA sequences in this sample as well. This chain links TRBV6-1 with TRBJ2-1; tentative D call: TRBD2 (6 bases). The germline gives CDR1 MNHNS, CDR2 SASEGT. Trimming cost V 1 base and J 0 bases, with 10 bases left between them. This CDR3 has 16 amino acids. The CDR3 region has the DNA TGTGCCAGCAGTGAAGGGGCGGGGTTCTCCTACAATGAGCAGTTCTTC. Its protein is CASSEGAGFSYNEQFF.

The chain is built from TRBV10-3 and TRBJ2-1, with 10 bases aligning to TRBD2. Germline lookup yields CDR1 ENHRY and CDR2 SYGVKD. The CDR3 spans 18 residues. After removal of 3 bases from V and 1 base from J, the junction contained 9 bases not matched to a gene. The CDR3 spells CAISDSGRARTSYNEQFF. The CDR3 DNA reads as TGTGCCATCAGTGACAGCGGGAGGGCCCGAACGTCCTACAATGAGCAGTTCTTC.